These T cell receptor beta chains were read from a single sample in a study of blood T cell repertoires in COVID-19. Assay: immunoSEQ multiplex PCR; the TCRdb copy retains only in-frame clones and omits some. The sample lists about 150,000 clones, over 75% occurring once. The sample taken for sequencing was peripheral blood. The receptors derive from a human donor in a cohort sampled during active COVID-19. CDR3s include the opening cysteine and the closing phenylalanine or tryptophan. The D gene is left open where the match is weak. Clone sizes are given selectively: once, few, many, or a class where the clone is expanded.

cdr3_aa: CASSYGPGGNTIYF
cdr3_nt: TGTGCCAGCAGTTACGGGCCGGGAGGAAACACCATATATTTT
v_call: TRBV6-5
j_call: TRBJ1-3
clone_size: NA
d_call: NA

cdr3_aa: CASSERGIQPQHF
cdr3_nt: TGTGCCAGCAGTGAACGGGGGATACAGCCCCAGCATTTT
v_call: TRBV6-1
j_call: TRBJ1-5
clone_size: few
d_call: NA

cdr3_aa: CASKPTGYNEQFF
cdr3_nt: TGTGCCAGCAAGCCTACGGGGTACAATGAGCAGTTCTTC
v_call: TRBV5-6
j_call: TRBJ2-1
clone_size: NA
d_call: NA

cdr3_aa: CAWSPVLTGGKNIQYF
cdr3_nt: TGTGCCTGGAGCCCAGTACTTACCGGGGGCAAAAACATTCAGTACTTC
v_call: TRBV30
j_call: TRBJ2-4
clone_size: NA
d_call: NA

cdr3_aa: CASSPELAKETQYF
cdr3_nt: TGTGCCAGCAGCCCGGAACTAGCGAAGGAGACCCAGTACTTC
v_call: TRBV7-2
j_call: TRBJ2-5
clone_size: NA
d_call: TRBD2

cdr3_aa: CASRTGTGAVRPRTDTQYF
cdr3_nt: TGTGCCAGCAGAACCGGGACAGGGGCCGTACGGCCTCGGACAGATACGCAGTATTTT
v_call: TRBV2
j_call: TRBJ2-3
clone_size: NA
d_call: TRBD1

cdr3_aa: CASSLVGGAITDTQYF
cdr3_nt: TGCGCCAGCAGCTTGGTAGGGGGCGCTATCACAGATACGCAGTATTTT
v_call: TRBV5-1
j_call: TRBJ2-3
clone_size: NA
d_call: TRBD1

cdr3_aa: CAIRDRGRETQYF
cdr3_nt: TGTGCCATCAGAGACAGGGGGCGCGAGACCCAGTACTTC
v_call: TRBV10-3
j_call: TRBJ2-5
clone_size: NA
d_call: TRBD1

cdr3_aa: CASSNRDRAVYGYTF
cdr3_nt: TGTGCCAGTAGTAACCGGGACAGGGCGGTCTATGGCTACACCTTC
v_call: TRBV19
j_call: TRBJ1-2
clone_size: once
d_call: TRBD1

cdr3_aa: CACSWEAEAFF
cdr3_nt: TGTGCCTGCAGTTGGGAGGCTGAAGCTTTCTTT
v_call: TRBV6-5
j_call: TRBJ1-1
clone_size: NA
d_call: NA

cdr3_aa: CASRGNANTGELFF
cdr3_nt: TGTGCCAGCCGGGGGAACGCGAACACCGGGGAGCTGTTTTTT
v_call: TRBV6-5
j_call: TRBJ2-2
clone_size: NA
d_call: NA

cdr3_aa: CASSPAGGGLTFSTQYF
cdr3_nt: TGTGCCAGCAGCCCAGCGGGAGGGGGCTTGACCTTTAGTACGCAGTATTTT
v_call: TRBV9
j_call: TRBJ2-3
clone_size: NA
d_call: TRBD2

cdr3_aa: CASSKGYTEAFF
cdr3_nt: TGTGCCAGTAGTAAGGGGTACACTGAAGCTTTCTTT
v_call: TRBV19
j_call: TRBJ1-1
clone_size: many
d_call: NA

cdr3_aa: CASTLGQGGNEQFF
cdr3_nt: TGTGCCAGCACCCTGGGACAGGGGGGAAATGAGCAGTTCTTC
v_call: TRBV2
j_call: TRBJ2-1
clone_size: NA
d_call: TRBD1

cdr3_aa: CSVGQGSNQPQHF
cdr3_nt: TGCAGCGTCGGACAGGGCAGCAATCAGCCCCAGCATTTT
v_call: TRBV29-1
j_call: TRBJ1-5
clone_size: NA
d_call: TRBD1

cdr3_aa: CASSLVARVNTDTQYF
cdr3_nt: TGTGCCAGCAGCTTAGTTGCCAGGGTAAATACAGATACGCAGTATTTT
v_call: TRBV7-8
j_call: TRBJ2-3
clone_size: NA
d_call: NA

cdr3_aa: CASSPRGIYEQYF
cdr3_nt: TGCGCCAGCAGCCCCAGGGGAATCTACGAGCAGTACTTC
v_call: TRBV4-1
j_call: TRBJ2-7
clone_size: NA
d_call: NA

cdr3_aa: CASSRDNPSTDTQYF
cdr3_nt: TGTGCCAGCAGCCGGGACAACCCTAGCACAGATACGCAGTATTTT
v_call: TRBV5-4
j_call: TRBJ2-3
clone_size: NA
d_call: NA

cdr3_aa: CASSLGTFNEQFF
cdr3_nt: TGTGCCAGCAGCCTTGGGACTTTCAATGAGCAGTTCTTC
v_call: TRBV11-2
j_call: TRBJ2-1
clone_size: many
d_call: NA

cdr3_aa: CASSLVSGLAINEQFF
cdr3_nt: TGTGCCAGCAGCTTAGTCTCGGGACTAGCGATCAATGAGCAGTTCTTC
v_call: TRBV11-2
j_call: TRBJ2-1
clone_size: once
d_call: TRBD2

cdr3_aa: CASSVASGRAAADTQYF
cdr3_nt: TGTGCCAGCAGCGTAGCAAGCGGGAGGGCCGCGGCGGATACGCAGTATTTT
v_call: TRBV9
j_call: TRBJ2-3
clone_size: NA
d_call: TRBD2

cdr3_aa: CASSLGAAYEQYF
cdr3_nt: TGTGCCAGCAGCTTGGGGGCAGCCTACGAGCAGTACTTC
v_call: TRBV5-5
j_call: TRBJ2-7
clone_size: NA
d_call: NA

cdr3_aa: CSASQTVDTQYF
cdr3_nt: TGCAGTGCTAGTCAAACGGTAGATACGCAGTATTTT
v_call: TRBV20-1
j_call: TRBJ2-3
clone_size: NA
d_call: NA

cdr3_aa: CASSPGATAADTQYF
cdr3_nt: TGTGCCAGCAGCCCGGGAGCAACTGCAGCAGATACGCAGTATTTT
v_call: TRBV7-2
j_call: TRBJ2-3
clone_size: NA
d_call: NA

cdr3_aa: CSVSGLRGRELFF
cdr3_nt: TGCAGCGTCTCCGGACTTCGGGGAAGGGAGCTGTTTTTT
v_call: TRBV29-1
j_call: TRBJ2-2
clone_size: once
d_call: NA

cdr3_aa: CASSPKGGTNEKLFF
cdr3_nt: TGTGCCAGCAGCCCCAAAGGGGGAACTAATGAAAAACTGTTTTTT
v_call: TRBV7-9
j_call: TRBJ1-4
clone_size: NA
d_call: NA

cdr3_aa: CASSQSMGGGQFF
cdr3_nt: TGCGCCAGCAGTCAATCGATGGGGGGAGGGCAGTTCTTC
v_call: TRBV23-1
j_call: TRBJ2-1
clone_size: NA
d_call: NA

cdr3_aa: CASSAELLDTQYF
cdr3_nt: TGTGCCAGCAGCGCGGAGCTCCTAGATACGCAGTATTTT
v_call: TRBV7-2
j_call: TRBJ2-3
clone_size: NA
d_call: NA

cdr3_aa: CAVRDGAGVDTQYF
cdr3_nt: TGTGCCGTGCGAGATGGAGCGGGAGTGGATACGCAGTATTTT
v_call: TRBV10-3
j_call: TRBJ2-3
clone_size: NA
d_call: TRBD2

cdr3_aa: CASTRVRGAEAFF
cdr3_nt: TGTGCCAGTACCAGGGTTAGGGGCGCTGAAGCTTTCTTT
v_call: TRBV19
j_call: TRBJ1-1
clone_size: once
d_call: NA

cdr3_aa: CASSYTRFQPQHF
cdr3_nt: TGTGCCAGCAGTTACACGAGATTCCAGCCCCAGCATTTT
v_call: TRBV6-2/TRBV6-3
j_call: TRBJ1-5
clone_size: NA
d_call: NA

cdr3_aa: CASSVDWGDLTDTQYF
cdr3_nt: TGTGCCAGCAGCGTAGATTGGGGAGATTTGACAGATACGCAGTATTTT
v_call: TRBV9
j_call: TRBJ2-3
clone_size: NA
d_call: NA

cdr3_aa: CASKASGGRTDTQYF
cdr3_nt: TGCGCCAGCAAGGCTAGCGGGGGGCGCACAGATACGCAGTATTTT
v_call: TRBV5-1
j_call: TRBJ2-3
clone_size: NA
d_call: TRBD2

cdr3_aa: CASSQAGGYSDTQYF
cdr3_nt: TGTGCCAGCAGCCAAGCGGGGGGGTACTCAGATACGCAGTATTTT
v_call: TRBV3-1/TRBV3-2
j_call: TRBJ2-3
clone_size: NA
d_call: TRBD2

cdr3_aa: CASSLAVTGDPRETQYF
cdr3_nt: TGTGCCAGCAGCTTAGCCGTTACAGGGGATCCAAGAGAGACCCAGTACTTC
v_call: TRBV11-3
j_call: TRBJ2-5
clone_size: NA
d_call: TRBD1

cdr3_aa: CASSVRTDPRLDEQFF
cdr3_nt: TGTGCCAGCAGCGTTAGGACAGACCCCCGGCTGGATGAGCAGTTCTTC
v_call: TRBV7-2
j_call: TRBJ2-1
clone_size: NA
d_call: NA

cdr3_aa: CASGLVSLAGYNEQFF
cdr3_nt: TGTGCTAGTGGTTTGGTAAGCCTAGCGGGATACAATGAGCAGTTCTTC
v_call: TRBV12-5
j_call: TRBJ2-1
clone_size: few
d_call: TRBD2

cdr3_aa: CASRPSLGGTGVEKLFF
cdr3_nt: TGTGCCAGTAGGCCCTCTCTGGGGGGGACAGGGGTTGAAAAACTGTTTTTT
v_call: TRBV19
j_call: TRBJ1-4
clone_size: NA
d_call: TRBD1

cdr3_aa: CASSRLFQETQYF
cdr3_nt: TGTGCCAGCAGCCGACTGTTCCAAGAGACCCAGTACTTC
v_call: TRBV11-3
j_call: TRBJ2-5
clone_size: NA
d_call: NA

cdr3_aa: CASSLDRGVGTEAFF
cdr3_nt: TGTGCCAGCAGCTTAGATCGGGGGGTTGGCACTGAAGCTTTCTTT
v_call: TRBV11-2
j_call: TRBJ1-1
clone_size: few
d_call: NA

cdr3_aa: CASSGTAISEQYF
cdr3_nt: TGTGCTAGCTCCGGGACAGCGATCAGCGAGCAGTACTTC
v_call: TRBV12-5
j_call: TRBJ2-7
clone_size: NA
d_call: TRBD1

cdr3_aa: CASSLTAGEADTQYF
cdr3_nt: TGCGCCAGCAGCTTGACGGCGGGAGAGGCAGATACGCAGTATTTT
v_call: TRBV5-1
j_call: TRBJ2-3
clone_size: NA
d_call: TRBD2

cdr3_aa: CATKAGANTGELFF
cdr3_nt: TGTGCCACCAAGGCGGGAGCGAACACCGGGGAGCTGTTTTTT
v_call: TRBV24-1
j_call: TRBJ2-2
clone_size: NA
d_call: TRBD2

cdr3_aa: CASSPDGGRGSEQFF
cdr3_nt: TGCGCCAGCAGCCCGGACGGGGGGCGAGGATCTGAGCAGTTCTTC
v_call: TRBV5-1
j_call: TRBJ2-1
clone_size: NA
d_call: NA

cdr3_aa: CASSIQGADEKLFF
cdr3_nt: TGTGCCAGCAGCATACAGGGGGCAGATGAAAAACTGTTTTTT
v_call: TRBV7-2
j_call: TRBJ1-4
clone_size: NA
d_call: TRBD1

cdr3_aa: CASPPSLAAVGNEQFF
cdr3_nt: TGTGCCAGCCCCCCCTCGCTAGCGGCGGTAGGGAATGAGCAGTTCTTC
v_call: TRBV28
j_call: TRBJ2-1
clone_size: many
d_call: TRBD2

cdr3_aa: CASSPTDKGAEVYGYTF
cdr3_nt: TGTGCCAGCAGTCCGACCGACAAGGGGGCGGAAGTCTATGGCTACACCTTC
v_call: TRBV27
j_call: TRBJ1-2
clone_size: NA
d_call: TRBD1

cdr3_aa: CASSIGGTGNQPQHF
cdr3_nt: TGTGCCAGTAGTATAGGTGGGACAGGGAATCAGCCCCAGCATTTT
v_call: TRBV19
j_call: TRBJ1-5
clone_size: NA
d_call: TRBD1

cdr3_aa: CASSTRRDTGELFF
cdr3_nt: TGTGCCAGCAGTACTCGCAGGGACACCGGGGAGCTGTTTTTT
v_call: TRBV27
j_call: TRBJ2-2
clone_size: NA
d_call: NA

cdr3_aa: CASSLEGGGRSPLHF
cdr3_nt: TGCGCCAGCAGCTTGGAAGGGGGCGGACGCTCACCCCTCCACTTT
v_call: TRBV5-1
j_call: TRBJ1-6
clone_size: NA
d_call: TRBD1

cdr3_aa: CASSLDAGSSTDTQYF
cdr3_nt: TGCGCCAGCAGCTTGGATGCAGGGTCTAGCACAGATACGCAGTATTTT
v_call: TRBV5-1
j_call: TRBJ2-3
clone_size: NA
d_call: NA

cdr3_aa: CASSQGGDKSNYGYTF
cdr3_nt: TGTGCCAGCAGCCAAGGTGGGGACAAGTCTAACTATGGCTACACCTTC
v_call: TRBV3-1/TRBV3-2
j_call: TRBJ1-2
clone_size: NA
d_call: NA

cdr3_aa: CAWETGLTGELFF
cdr3_nt: TGTGCCTGGGAGACAGGACTTACCGGGGAGCTGTTTTTT
v_call: TRBV30
j_call: TRBJ2-2
clone_size: NA
d_call: NA

cdr3_aa: CASSREVASTGELFF
cdr3_nt: TGTGCCAGCAGCCGTGAGGTAGCGAGCACCGGGGAGCTGTTTTTT
v_call: TRBV7-3
j_call: TRBJ2-2
clone_size: NA
d_call: NA

cdr3_aa: CASSLAGGTGELFF
cdr3_nt: TGTGCCAGCAGCTTAGCGGGGGGCACCGGGGAGCTGTTTTTT
v_call: TRBV7-2
j_call: TRBJ2-2
clone_size: NA
d_call: NA

cdr3_aa: CASSWGQGAAGELFF
cdr3_nt: TGCGCCAGCAGCTGGGGACAGGGTGCAGCCGGGGAGCTGTTTTTT
v_call: TRBV5-1
j_call: TRBJ2-2
clone_size: NA
d_call: TRBD1

cdr3_aa: CASSPQFGLGGNTIYF
cdr3_nt: TGTGCCAGCAGCCCTCAGTTCGGATTGGGCGGAAACACCATATATTTT
v_call: TRBV11-2
j_call: TRBJ1-3
clone_size: few
d_call: NA

cdr3_aa: CASGGARGTDTQYF
cdr3_nt: TGTGCCAGCGGAGGGGCGCGGGGCACAGATACGCAGTATTTT
v_call: TRBV2
j_call: TRBJ2-3
clone_size: NA
d_call: NA

cdr3_aa: CAWRRDSNYNEQFF
cdr3_nt: TGTGCCTGGAGAAGGGACAGTAACTACAATGAGCAGTTCTTC
v_call: TRBV30
j_call: TRBJ2-1
clone_size: NA
d_call: TRBD1